This T cell receptor beta chain was recorded in a study of blood T cells in healthy people across ages. A sample-barcoded 5' primer and a J-beta primer mix were used in a second PCR of about 6 to 11 cycles. TCRdb re-analysed the 5' RACE reads in MiXCR, keeping a single row per CDR3 protein. This sample has hundreds of thousands of distinct CDR3 sequences; about 20% occur once, and the top ten carry around 21%. Study observations and caveats: Age brought a roughly linear fall in TCR beta diversity measured per million T cells.

Trimming cost V 2 bases and J 3 bases; bases outside gene matches: 1. Germline assignment: CDR1 MNHNY and CDR2 SVGAGI (reference sequence). This CDR3 has 15 residues. In its sample, this clonotype was seen a few times. Its antigen is as yet unknown. This sequence originates from a man aged 70 or older in good health. The specimen was blood. The rearrangement uses TRBV6-6 and TRBJ2-1; 10 bases are a match to TRBD2. The CDR3 loop is CASSYASGGYNEQFF. The CDR3 DNA reads TGTGCCAGCAGTTACGCTAGCGGGGGCTACAATGAGCAGTTCTTC.